The entry below gives a single TCR beta chain sequence along with its context. Its antigen is not identified. The same CDR3 is also encoded by other DNA sequences in this sample. Per the germline V gene, CDR1 is SGHDT and CDR2 is YYEEEE. The CDR3 is 14 amino acids. J was trimmed by 3 bases and V by 4 bases; bases with no gene match: 4. The sample originates from a study of cytomegalovirus exposure and HLA in healthy donors. Whole-study results and caveats: It was 150 or so TCR beta chains that were listed as cytomegalovirus-associated.

This PCR relied on a set of 60 Vbeta primers and 13 Jbeta primers. In the original analysis: Unique TCR beta chains totaled some 81 million in a later count, with about 11 million of them shared. Only in-frame clones appear in the TCRdb table, and some are missing; sequencing was by immunoSEQ multiplex PCR. The V and J calls and clone size were taken over from that table, and D and trimming were inferred from the DNA. Of about 240,000 clones in the sample, around 81% were seen once. This TCR was recovered from a woman in her sixties in good health and CMV-seropositive. The material sequenced was PBMCs. The chain couples TRBV5-6 to TRBJ1-5; TRBD1 aligns across 7 bases. CDR3 in amino acids: CASSKGTDNQPQHF. The DNA for the CDR3 is TGTGCCAGCAGCAAGGGGACAGACAATCAGCCCCAGCATTTT.